The sequence of this T cell receptor beta chain was determined in a study of OX40 agonist ivuxolimab in advanced cancers. Notes on the study in general: Compared with CD4+, CD8+ T cells on average had more expanded clones.

Assay: immunoSEQ multiplex PCR; the TCRdb copy retains only in-frame clones and omits some. The sample lists 55,000 to 70,000 clones, 84% seen once, with roughly 2.4% in the top ten. Germline V gene data show CDR1 as SGHKS and CDR2 as YYEKEE (reference sequence). This CDR3 has 14 residues. V shed 4 bases and J 1 base; nucleotides not matched to a gene: 4. The table lists this clone with a few counts. Its antigen is unknown. The material was CD4+ or CD8+ T cells sorted from blood, obtained in a trial of the OX40 agonist ivuxolimab. This receptor was identified in an adult with an advanced solid tumor such as melanoma, head and neck, liver or kidney cancer. This rearrangement joins TRBV5-5 to TRBJ1-1; TRBD1 agrees at 7 bases. This CDR3 reads CASSAGTANTEAFF. The DNA for the CDR3 is TGTGCCAGCAGCGCCGGGACAGCGAACACTGAAGCTTTCTTT.